This is a list of T cell receptor beta chains from one sample in a study of radiotherapy plus CTLA-4 blockade in lung cancer. Repertoires were generated with immunoSEQ multiplex PCR, while TCRdb's copy carries only in-frame clones and drops some. The table has tens of thousands of clones, over 70% seen once. The specimen comprised peripheral blood, sampled from a patient treated with radiotherapy plus ipilimumab. The receptors shown here come from a human donor with non-small cell lung cancer who had a partial response to radiotherapy plus ipilimumab. Each CDR3 is given with its conserved first and last residue. Fields, in order: D gene, V gene, clone size, J gene, CDR3 protein, CDR3 DNA. D genes are given only for firm matches. Only some rows state a clone size, as once, few, many or a class for expanded clones.

>TRBD1|TRBV29-1|medium-sized|TRBJ1-1
CSVVPIAGTGNTEAFF
TGCAGCGTCGTTCCAATAGCCGGGACAGGGAACACTGAAGCTTTCTTT
>.|TRBV7-2|.|TRBJ1-2
CASSLGGVRSDGYTF
TGTGCCAGCAGCTTAGGTGGAGTTCGTTCAGATGGCTACACCTTC
>.|TRBV19|.|TRBJ1-6
CASSIQGAYNSPLHF
TGTGCCAGTAGTATACAGGGTGCCTATAATTCACCCCTCCACTTT
>.|TRBV11-1|.|TRBJ2-1
CASSSPEVGARYNEQFF
TGTGCCAGCAGCTCCCCCGAGGTGGGGGCGAGATACAATGAGCAGTTCTTC
>.|TRBV29-1|.|TRBJ2-7
CSVVQRDYEQYF
TGCAGCGTTGTTCAACGGGACTACGAGCAGTACTTC
>TRBD1|TRBV2|.|TRBJ2-2
CASRLGQGNGELFF
TGTGCCAGCAGGTTGGGACAGGGAAACGGGGAGCTGTTTTTT
>.|TRBV6-6|.|TRBJ2-7
CASSPLGGAYEQYF
TGTGCCAGCAGCCCCCTGGGGGGAGCCTACGAGCAGTACTTC
>TRBD1|TRBV9|once|TRBJ1-6
CASSETGENSPLHF
TGTGCCAGCAGCGAGACAGGGGAGAATTCACCCCTCCACTTT
>TRBD1|TRBV6-5|few|TRBJ2-7
CASSYRDSLEQYF
TGTGCCAGCAGTTACCGGGACAGTCTAGAGCAGTACTTC
>.|TRBV5-1|.|TRBJ2-7
CASSLTAGRSYEQYF
TGCGCCAGCAGCTTGACGGCAGGGCGTTCCTACGAGCAGTACTTC
>.|TRBV19|.|TRBJ1-4
CASSIRGGEEKLFF
TGTGCCAGTAGTATACGGGGTGGGGAGGAAAAACTGTTTTTT
>.|TRBV19|.|TRBJ1-5
CASSIDGGGRSNQPQHF
TGTGCCAGTAGTATAGATGGCGGAGGGCGGTCCAATCAGCCCCAGCATTTT
>TRBD1|TRBV4-1|.|TRBJ2-7
CASSLDRTGLYEQYF
TGCGCCAGCAGCCTGGATAGGACAGGGCTCTACGAGCAGTACTTC
>TRBD2|TRBV7-8|.|TRBJ2-2
CASSARLAGGPKRNTGELFF
TGTGCCAGCAGCGCCCGACTAGCGGGGGGCCCAAAGAGGAACACCGGGGAGCTGTTTTTT
>TRBD1|TRBV28|.|TRBJ1-6
CASSIGTGGSSYNSPLHF
TGTGCCAGCAGTATCGGGACAGGGGGTAGCTCCTATAATTCACCCCTCCACTTT
>TRBD2|TRBV19|.|TRBJ2-1
CASRGSGGPSYNEQFF
TGTGCCAGTAGAGGTAGCGGGGGGCCGTCCTACAATGAGCAGTTCTTC
>.|TRBV14|.|TRBJ2-7
CASSQGQAGPYEQYF
TGTGCCAGCAGTCAAGGGCAGGCGGGACCCTACGAGCAGTACTTC
>TRBD1|TRBV29-1|.|TRBJ1-2
CSGTTGGAEGYTF
TGCAGCGGGACAACAGGGGGCGCGGAGGGCTACACCTTC
>.|TRBV30|.|TRBJ2-5
CAWTLASETQYF
TGTGCCTGGACTCTAGCGAGCGAGACCCAGTACTTC
>TRBD1|TRBV6-5|few|TRBJ2-7
CASSYLSGQGYEQYF
TGTGCCAGCAGTTACCTCTCGGGACAGGGCTACGAGCAGTACTTC
>.|TRBV6-1|few|TRBJ2-7
CASSVGGQYF
TGTGCCAGCAGTGTCGGTGGGCAGTACTTC
>.|TRBV6-1|few|TRBJ1-2
CASSEGQGISYGYTF
TGTGCCAGCAGTGAAGGCCAGGGTATTTCCTATGGCTACACCTTC
>TRBD2|TRBV7-6|once|TRBJ2-7
CASSPGGSHEQYF
TGTGCCAGCAGCCCGGGGGGGTCCCACGAGCAGTACTTC
>TRBD1|TRBV5-4|.|TRBJ2-7
CASSPGQDSYEQYF
TGTGCCAGCAGCCCTGGACAGGATTCCTACGAGCAGTACTTC
>TRBD2|TRBV2|.|TRBJ2-3
CASRPGLAGGTDTQYF
TGTGCCAGCAGACCGGGACTAGCGGGGGGCACAGATACGCAGTATTTT
>TRBD2|TRBV6-1|.|TRBJ2-3
CASSDPGTSGGATDTQYF
TGTGCCAGCAGTGACCCCGGGACTAGCGGGGGGGCCACAGATACGCAGTATTTT
>TRBD1|TRBV18|few|TRBJ1-6
CASSPTGTGVNSPLHF
TGTGCCAGCTCACCCACCGGGACAGGGGTTAATTCACCCCTCCACTTT
>.|TRBV11-2|.|TRBJ2-7
CASSLVEKEQYF
TGTGCCAGCAGCTTAGTCGAGAAGGAGCAGTACTTC
>.|TRBV5-1|.|TRBJ2-2
CASSLEADTGELFF
TGCGCCAGCAGCTTGGAAGCGGACACCGGGGAGCTGTTTTTT
>.|TRBV9|.|TRBJ1-1
CASSSQGTNTEAFF
TGTGCCAGCAGCTCACAGGGTACGAACACTGAAGCTTTCTTT
>.|TRBV7-9|.|TRBJ1-1
CASSLALRETEAFF
TGTGCCAGCAGCTTAGCCCTGAGGGAGACTGAAGCTTTCTTT
>TRBD1|TRBV6-5|.|TRBJ1-4
CASPRPGQSREKLFF
TGTGCCAGCCCTCGCCCGGGACAGTCGAGAGAAAAACTGTTTTTT
>TRBD1|TRBV19|.|TRBJ2-2
CASSIPGRGRTGELFF
TGTGCCAGTAGTATCCCGGGAAGGGGGCGCACCGGGGAGCTGTTTTTT
>TRBD2|TRBV11-2|.|TRBJ2-7
CASSFSGLAYEQYF
TGTGCCAGCAGCTTTTCCGGACTAGCTTACGAGCAGTACTTC
>TRBD1|TRBV11-2|.|TRBJ2-5
CASSKGAGETQYF
TGTGCCAGCAGCAAGGGGGCCGGGGAGACCCAGTACTTC
>TRBD1|TRBV4-1|.|TRBJ2-7
CASSQGQGSYEQYF
TGCGCCAGCAGCCAAGGACAGGGTTCCTACGAGCAGTACTTC
>.|TRBV6-1|.|TRBJ2-3
CASSGESADTQYF
TGTGCCAGCAGTGGTGAGTCGGCAGATACGCAGTATTTT
>TRBD1|TRBV5-1|.|TRBJ2-1
CASSTGQAYNEQFF
TGCGCCAGCAGCACGGGACAGGCCTACAATGAGCAGTTCTTC
>TRBD1|TRBV19|once|TRBJ1-2
CASNGGGRGQADYGYTF
TGTGCCAGTAATGGGGGCGGCCGGGGACAGGCTGACTATGGCTACACCTTC
>TRBD1|TRBV7-9|few|TRBJ2-3
CASSPGDRGRSDTQYF
TGTGCCAGCAGCCCAGGGGACAGGGGGAGGTCAGATACGCAGTATTTT
>TRBD1|TRBV6-6|.|TRBJ1-1
CASSYVTGAAGTEAFF
TGTGCCAGCAGTTACGTGACAGGGGCCGCCGGGACTGAAGCTTTCTTT
>.|TRBV4-1|.|TRBJ2-2
CASRGASGELFF
TGCGCCAGCAGAGGGGCCTCAGGGGAGCTGTTTTTT
>.|TRBV6-1|.|TRBJ2-2
CASRIIIDVSELFF
TGTGCCAGCAGAATCATAATAGATGTGTCGGAGCTGTTTTTT
>.|TRBV9|.|TRBJ2-1
CASSVQGREQFF
TGTGCCAGCAGCGTACAGGGTCGCGAGCAGTTCTTC
>.|TRBV4-1|.|TRBJ2-7
CASSPSLYYEQYF
TGCGCCAGCAGCCCTTCCCTTTACTACGAGCAGTACTTC
>.|TRBV5-1|.|TRBJ1-4
CASSNGPGESEKLFF
TGCGCCAGCAGCAATGGGCCGGGAGAAAGTGAAAAACTGTTTTTT
>TRBD1|TRBV9|.|TRBJ2-1
CASSPRQGRLNEQFF
TGTGCCAGCAGCCCCAGACAGGGGCGCCTAAATGAGCAGTTCTTC
>.|TRBV6-5|.|TRBJ2-5
CASSQGLGFFETQYF
TGTGCCAGCAGTCAGGGACTGGGCTTTTTTGAGACCCAGTACTTC
>.|TRBV30|.|TRBJ1-3
CAWSVGGSFSGNTIYF
TGTGCCTGGAGTGTAGGCGGAAGCTTCTCTGGAAACACCATATATTTT
>.|TRBV11-2|.|TRBJ2-1
CASSLSAGSSNEQFF
TGTGCCAGCAGCTTATCCGCGGGGTCCTCAAATGAGCAGTTCTTC
>TRBD1|TRBV7-9|.|TRBJ1-1
CASRNKDRLNTEAFF
TGTGCCAGCAGAAATAAGGACAGGCTGAACACTGAAGCTTTCTTT
>TRBD2|TRBV27|.|TRBJ2-1
CASSPTSQPGNEQFF
TGTGCCAGCAGTCCGACTAGCCAGCCGGGTAATGAGCAGTTCTTC
>TRBD2|TRBV29-1|.|TRBJ2-3
CSAGTSGGAGDTQYF
TGCAGCGCCGGGACTAGCGGGGGGGCGGGAGATACGCAGTATTTT
>.|TRBV7-6|few|TRBJ1-5
CASSLGEPGGNNQPQHF
TGTGCCAGCAGCTTAGGCGAACCTGGCGGAAACAATCAGCCCCAGCATTTT
>.|TRBV4-3|once|TRBJ1-6
CASSQDFRGATSPLHF
TGCGCCAGCAGCCAAGATTTTCGGGGGGCGACTTCACCCCTCCACTTT